This TCR beta chain was sequenced for a study of shared clonotypes between healthy human individuals. Study-wide results and limits: Richness estimates generally favored naive over memory subsets.

This clone appeared once. Its antigen remains unidentified. The V end was cut by 9 bases, the J end by 5 bases, with 16 bases between. From germline, CDR1 is ENHRY and CDR2 SYGVKD. This CDR3 is built from 13 residues. TCRdb's table, derived via immunoSEQ multiplex PCR, lists solely in-frame clones and lacks some. In the table there are more than 400,000 clones, 90% to 97% of which are singletons. The specimen sequenced was naive CD4+ T cells sorted from blood. Subset defined: CD45RA+ positively selected. V gene TRBV10-3 combines with J gene TRBJ1-1; D remains ambiguous. The source of this sequence is a woman aged 25 to 39 in good health. CDR3 sequence (DNA): TGTGCCATGAAGAACGAGCCGGGGACTGAAGCTTTCTTT. Translating gives CAMKNEPGTEAFF.